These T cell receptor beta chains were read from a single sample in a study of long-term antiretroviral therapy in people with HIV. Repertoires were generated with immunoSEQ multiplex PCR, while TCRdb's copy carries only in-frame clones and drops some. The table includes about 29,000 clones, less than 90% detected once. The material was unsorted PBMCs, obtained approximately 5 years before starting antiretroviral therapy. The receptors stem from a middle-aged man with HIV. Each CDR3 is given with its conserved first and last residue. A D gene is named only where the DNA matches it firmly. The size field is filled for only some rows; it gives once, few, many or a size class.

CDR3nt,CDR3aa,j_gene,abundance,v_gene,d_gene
TGTGCCAGCTCCGAACAGGGGGCCGCGAACACTGAAGCTTTCTTT,CASSEQGAANTEAFF,TRBJ1-1,.,TRBV18,TRBD1
TGTGCTTCCCGGGACAGGGACTTCATGAACACTGAAGCTTTCTTT,CASRDRDFMNTEAFF,TRBJ1-1,.,TRBV10-3,TRBD1
TGTGCCATCAGTGATTGGGGGAGCCTGAACACTGAAGCTTTCTTT,CAISDWGSLNTEAFF,TRBJ1-1,.,TRBV10-3,.
TGTGCCAGCAGTTACAGCGGACTAGCGGGAGGATATGAGCAGTTCTTC,CASSYSGLAGGYEQFF,TRBJ2-1,once,TRBV6-5,TRBD2
TGTGCCTGGAGTGTCTCTCTAGCGGGGTCGAGCTCCTACAATGAGCAGTTCTTC,CAWSVSLAGSSSYNEQFF,TRBJ2-1,.,TRBV30,TRBD2
TGTGCCAGCAGCTTTAAGTCATCCCAGCCCCAGCATTTT,CASSFKSSQPQHF,TRBJ1-5,once,TRBV11-2,.
TGCAGCGACCGCGACCCGGGTCCTGGCTACACCTTC,CSDRDPGPGYTF,TRBJ1-2,.,TRBV29-1,.
TGTGCCAGTAGTATAGAAGGAAGGAAGACCCAGTACTTC,CASSIEGRKTQYF,TRBJ2-5,.,TRBV19,.
TGTGCCAGCAGCTCAGGACAGGGGGCCTTCTCTGGAAACACCATATATTTT,CASSSGQGAFSGNTIYF,TRBJ1-3,.,TRBV9,TRBD1
TGTGCCAGCAGCCCCAGTTCCGCCCCGGGGACTGAAGCTTTCTTT,CASSPSSAPGTEAFF,TRBJ1-1,.,TRBV5-4,.
TGTGCCAGTGTACGACTGGTCGAGCAGTACTTC,CASVRLVEQYF,TRBJ2-7,.,TRBV2,.
TGTGCCAGCAGCGCACTAGGAGATACGCAGTATTTT,CASSALGDTQYF,TRBJ2-3,.,TRBV2,.
TGTGCCAGCAGTACCCCCCACGGGTCGGGACAGCCGACGTCTGGGGCCAACGTCCTGACTTTC,CASSTPHGSGQPTSGANVLTF,TRBJ2-6,.,TRBV28,TRBD1
TGTGCCAGCAGCTTAGGCGTTAGTCCGGGCGAGCAGTACTTC,CASSLGVSPGEQYF,TRBJ2-7,once,TRBV11-3,.
TGTGCCAGCAGCGTCCTCGGTGGGACTAGCGGGGGAACCACAGATACGCAGTATTTT,CASSVLGGTSGGTTDTQYF,TRBJ2-3,.,TRBV9,TRBD2
TGTGCCAGCCTGGAGGGGGGGTTGAACACTGAAGCTTTCTTT,CASLEGGLNTEAFF,TRBJ1-1,.,TRBV2,.
TGTGCCAGCAGCTTAACTGGACAGGAGACCAACTATGGCTACACCTTC,CASSLTGQETNYGYTF,TRBJ1-2,.,TRBV7-3,TRBD1
TGTGCCAGCAGGTTGCGCGGGGCCTCCCGCTCCTACGAGCAGTACTTC,CASRLRGASRSYEQYF,TRBJ2-7,.,TRBV5-5,.
TGCGCCAGCAGCCGTCTAGCGGACAGCACAGATACGCAGTATTTT,CASSRLADSTDTQYF,TRBJ2-3,.,TRBV4-1,TRBD2
TGTGCCAGCAGCTTGACCACCCGGGAGCAGTACTTC,CASSLTTREQYF,TRBJ2-7,.,TRBV7-2,.
TGTGCCAGCAGTTCTACAGTCTACGAGCAGTACTTC,CASSSTVYEQYF,TRBJ2-7,.,TRBV6-5,.
TGTGCCAGCAGGACTAGCGGGATATACGAGCAGTACTTC,CASRTSGIYEQYF,TRBJ2-7,.,TRBV7-9,TRBD2
TGTGCCAGCAGTTACGGGACAGGGAGGTCACCCCTCCACTTT,CASSYGTGRSPLHF,TRBJ1-6,few,TRBV6-5,TRBD1
TGTGCCAGCGCCTGGGCCTCGGGGGAAAAACTGTTTTTT,CASAWASGEKLFF,TRBJ1-4,.,TRBV28,.
TGTGCCAGCAGCTCCTTTGAGGGCGCCTACAATGAGCAGTTCTTC,CASSSFEGAYNEQFF,TRBJ2-1,.,TRBV13,.
TGTGCCAGCATACCCTTCGGGTCACGGGGCACCGGGGAGCTGTTTTTT,CASIPFGSRGTGELFF,TRBJ2-2,few,TRBV5-8,.
TGTGCCAGCAGTGAAGTAATGACAGGGGATCTAACCTACGAGCAGTACTTC,CASSEVMTGDLTYEQYF,TRBJ2-7,once,TRBV2,TRBD1
TGTGCCAGCAGCCGGGCCCCCAGCCTGGCCAAAAACATTCAGTACTTC,CASSRAPSLAKNIQYF,TRBJ2-4,.,TRBV9,.
TGTGCCAGCAGCTTATATCTAGCGCCAGCCCCAGATACGCAGTATTTT,CASSLYLAPAPDTQYF,TRBJ2-3,.,TRBV7-9,.
TGTGCCAGCAGCTACACCCAGAACGGAGAGACCCAGTACTTC,CASSYTQNGETQYF,TRBJ2-5,.,TRBV7-2,.
TGCGCCAGCAGTCTCGATAGCAGGCCGGTGGGAGGCTACACCTTC,CASSLDSRPVGGYTF,TRBJ1-2,.,TRBV10-2,.
TGTGCCAGCAGTTTGGCTAGGGACCCTCGGAACATTCAGTACTTC,CASSLARDPRNIQYF,TRBJ2-4,.,TRBV28,.
TGCGCCAGCAGTCAGCCCTCGATCCAGGGAAGGGAGCAGTACTTC,CASSQPSIQGREQYF,TRBJ2-7,.,TRBV23-1,.
TGTGCCAGCAGTTGGATCAAGAACACTGAAGCTTTCTTT,CASSWIKNTEAFF,TRBJ1-1,few,TRBV6-5,.
TGTGCCATCAGGGAAGTTGCGGGCCTCTACAATGAGCAGTTCTTC,CAIREVAGLYNEQFF,TRBJ2-1,.,TRBV10-3,.
TGTGCCAGCAGTTTGACGTCTAGCGGGGGGACGCTTACGCAGTATTTT,CASSLTSSGGTLTQYF,TRBJ2-3,once,TRBV28,TRBD2
TGTGCCAGCAGTTCTGGCCCCCAGAGCAATCAGCCCCAGCATTTT,CASSSGPQSNQPQHF,TRBJ1-5,.,TRBV27,.
TGCGCCAGCAGCTCGGTGACAGGGGGGTTATGGACTGAAGCTTTCTTT,CASSSVTGGLWTEAFF,TRBJ1-1,.,TRBV5-1,TRBD1
TGTGCCAGTAGTTGGCAGAGGGCCCCCTGGGAGACCCAGTACTTC,CASSWQRAPWETQYF,TRBJ2-5,.,TRBV19,.
TGTGCCAGCAGCGTAGGATTTGGGGCCGAGCAGTACTTC,CASSVGFGAEQYF,TRBJ2-7,.,TRBV9,.
TGTGCCAGCTCACCGCAGCGTATTATAGGAAAGCCCCAGCATTTT,CASSPQRIIGKPQHF,TRBJ1-5,.,TRBV18,.
TGTGCCAGCAGTTACCGCGGACAGGGAGGCTCCTACGAGCAGTACTTC,CASSYRGQGGSYEQYF,TRBJ2-7,.,TRBV6-5,TRBD1
TGTGCCAGCAGCTTGAAACAGGGAGATGAAAAACTGTTTTTT,CASSLKQGDEKLFF,TRBJ1-4,.,TRBV5-8,.
TGTGCCAGTAGTGGGGCCCCCTCGGTAGAAAAACTGTTTTTT,CASSGAPSVEKLFF,TRBJ1-4,few,TRBV19,.
TGTGCCAGCAGCCCCCGGGGGAAGGAGAGTCGTGAAAAACTGTTTTTT,CASSPRGKESREKLFF,TRBJ1-4,.,TRBV7-9,.
TGTGCCAGCGACGTACAGGGGAACAATGAGCAGTTCTTC,CASDVQGNNEQFF,TRBJ2-1,once,TRBV2,TRBD1
TGTGCCAGCAGCTCTACGACAGGCCATAATGAAAAACTGTTTTTT,CASSSTTGHNEKLFF,TRBJ1-4,.,TRBV9,.
TGCGCCAGCAGCTTGCAGGGTTTAGTCTACGAGCAGTACTTC,CASSLQGLVYEQYF,TRBJ2-7,.,TRBV5-1,.
TGTGCCAGCAGGCTCAGGGGAATGGTAGAGACCCAGTACTTC,CASRLRGMVETQYF,TRBJ2-5,.,TRBV6-1,.
TGTGCCAGCAGCTCCTTGGGCGGGAGGGTCTACGAGCAGTACTTC,CASSSLGGRVYEQYF,TRBJ2-7,.,TRBV11-2,TRBD2
TGTGCCAGCAGGCGCATGTCCTACGAGCAGTACTTC,CASRRMSYEQYF,TRBJ2-7,.,TRBV6-5,.
TGTGCCTGGAGTCACGGGGCTGTCGGGTACGAGCAGTACTTC,CAWSHGAVGYEQYF,TRBJ2-7,large,TRBV30,.